This entry lists 6 T cell receptor beta chains sequenced from one sample in a study of PD-1 blockade in classical Hodgkin lymphoma. Only in-frame clones appear in the TCRdb table, and some are missing; sequencing was by immunoSEQ multiplex PCR. The sample carries approximately 52,000 clones, around 73% recorded once. All trial patients relapsed after autologous stem cell transplantation. The specimen was peripheral blood mononuclear cells (PBMCs), collected before the second cycle of nivolumab. The receptors were gathered from a human donor with classical Hodgkin lymphoma.

This rearrangement joins TRBV10-3 to TRBJ1-1; D remains ambiguous. Deletions cut 0 bases from V and 4 bases from J, with 18 bases between. Looked up from germline, CDR1 is ENHRY and CDR2 is SYGVKD. The CDR3 spans 17 residues. The CDR3 DNA is TGTGCCATCAGTGAGTCGAATGGTCAGGTAGTGGGCACTGAAGCTTTCTTT. It codes for CAISESNGQVVGTEAFF.

The CDR3: CASSVEGGRATDTQYF. The CDR3 bases are TGTGCCAGCAGCGTAGAGGGGGGCAGGGCGACAGATACGCAGTATTTT. This chain links TRBV9 with TRBJ2-3, with D possibly called TRBD1 or TRBD2 (6 bases each). Trimming shortened V by 0 bases and J by 3 bases, and 14 bases separated the two germline ends. This CDR3 region has 16 residues. The germline V gene encodes CDR1 SGDLS and CDR2 YYNGEE.

V usage is TRBV28 and J usage is TRBJ1-1; D perhaps matches TRBD1 (6 bases). CDR1 is MDHEN, CDR2 SYDVKM, per germline. CDR3 size: 12 residues. Trimming stripped 6 bases from V and 9 bases from J, with 14 bases between. The CDR3, as DNA: TGTGCCAGCAGGTTAGGGGGTTTCCAAGCTTTCTTT. It encodes CASRLGGFQAFF.

This chain connects TRBV28 to TRBJ1-5, with D uncertain. Germline CDR1 MDHEN, CDR2 SYDVKM. V shed 3 bases and J shed 5 bases, with 5 bases lying between them. The CDR3 loop spans 12 amino acids. The CDR3 is CASSFFDQPQHF. Written as DNA, the CDR3 is TGTGCCAGCAGTTTTTTCGATCAGCCCCAGCATTTT.

The J gene is TRBJ2-3, the V gene TRBV7-9; D not resolved. Trimming pared 0 bases from V and 2 bases from J, leaving 6 bases between. CDR3 length equals 14 residues. Germline V lookup: CDR1 SEHNR, CDR2 FQNEAQ (reference sequence). This CDR3 is CASSLAQYTDTQYF. DNA of the CDR3: TGTGCCAGCAGCTTAGCGCAGTACACAGATACGCAGTATTTT.

V gene TRBV7-3 combines with J gene TRBJ2-2; a possible D gene is TRBD1 (5 bases). CDR1 and CDR2 from the germline V gene are SGHTA and FQGTGA. V was cut by 6 bases and J by 4 bases, with 12 bases left in between. This CDR3 is 14 amino acids long. This chain's CDR3 is CASSAGSSTGELFF. For the CDR3, the DNA is TGTGCCAGCAGTGCAGGGTCTAGCACCGGGGAGCTGTTTTTT. Variable domain in full (rest from reference TRBV7-3 and TRBJ2-2): GAGVSQTPSNKVTEKGKYVELRCDPISGHTALYWYRQSLGQGPEFLIYFQGTGAADDSGLPNDRFFAVRPEGSVSTLKIQRTERGDSAVYLCASSAGSSTGELFFGEGSRLTVL.